The 32 T cell receptor beta chains below come from one sample, sequenced in a study of HIV-infected patients and healthy controls. All unsorted peripheral T cells were captured because whole blood was used without fractionation. Alpha and beta constant-region primers primed reverse transcription of around 500 ng RNA. Using multiplexing indices, alpha and beta chain libraries were generated apart by chain-specific third strand synthesis. One entry per CDR3 protein, called by TCRdb with MiXCR from the 5' RACE reads. The sample lists roughly 7,300 distinct CDR3 sequences, approximately 8.4% occurring once. This material consisted of blood, taken before antiretroviral therapy. These receptors all come from an adult with HIV infection.

This clonotype was counted at least ten times. The gene calls are TRBV4-1 and TRBJ2-6; 8 nucleotides match TRBD1. CDR3 length: 20 amino acids. CDR1 MGHRA and CDR2 YSYEKL come from the germline V gene. With 4 bases clipped from V and 1 base from J, the junction kept 15 bases outside the gene matches. Here the CDR3 DNA reads TGCGCCAGCAGCCCCAGTGAGGTCAGGGGGCGGACTTCTGGGGCCAACGTCCTGACTTTC. This gives the protein CASSPSEVRGRTSGANVLTF.

This clonotype is medium-sized within its sample. The J gene is TRBJ2-7, the V gene TRBV5-5; 11 bases are shared with TRBD2. After removal of 4 bases from V and 1 base from J, the junction contained 7 bases not matched to a gene. Germline assignment: CDR1 SGHKS and CDR2 YYEKEE (reference sequence). The CDR3 totals 16 residues. CDR3 loop: CASSELTSGASYEQYF. In nucleotides, the CDR3 is TGTGCCAGCAGCGAGCTGACTAGCGGGGCGTCCTACGAGCAGTACTTC.

In its sample, this clonotype ranks as medium-sized. V is TRBV6-2 or TRBV6-3 and J is TRBJ2-1; D not resolved. The CDR3 has 10 residues. The V and J ends lost 6 bases and 5 bases respectively, with 2 bases between them. Germline values: CDR1 MNHEY, CDR2 SVGEGT. The CDR3 protein is CASRDNEQFF. The CDR3 DNA sequence: TGTGCCAGCAGGGACAATGAGCAGTTCTTC.

This clonotype showed up many times. The chain recombines TRBV2 with TRBJ1-1; TRBD1 agrees at 7 bases. Germline V gene data show CDR1 as SNHLY and CDR2 as FYNNEI. With V trimmed by 2 bases and J by 6 bases, 3 bases remained unmatched. The CDR3 covers 13 residues. The CDR3 DNA is TGTGCCAGCAGTGAAACAGGGGTTTCTGAAGCTTTCTTT. It translates to CASSETGVSEAFF.

V and J are TRBV25-1 and TRBJ2-3; D remains unclear. Trimming took 1 base from V and 2 from J, leaving 19 bases between them. This CDR3 region has 18 residues. Germline V gene data show CDR1 as MGHDK and CDR2 as SYGVNS. The CDR3 region has the DNA TGTGCCAGCAGTGAATCCTTGGTGTATAGGGCCAACACAGATACGCAGTATTTT. Translating it yields CASSESLVYRANTDTQYF. Looking up the rest from reference TRBV25-1 and TRBJ2-3 gives the full variable domain: EADIYQTPRYLVIGTGKKITLECSQTMGHDKMYWYQQDPGMELHLIHYSYGVNSTEKGDLSSESTVSRIRTEHFPLTLESARPSHTSQYLCASSESLVYRANTDTQYFGPGTRLTVL.

This clonotype was seen many times. This chain joins TRBV7-3 and TRBJ2-1; 8 bases agree with TRBD2. The CDR3 spans 15 residues. Germline V lookup: CDR1 SGHTA, CDR2 FQGTGA. The junction had 5 bases not matched to a gene; V was cut back by 1 base and J by 6 bases. The CDR3 is CASSLSSGRANEQFF. Here the CDR3 DNA reads TGTGCCAGCAGCTTAAGCAGCGGGAGAGCCAATGAGCAGTTCTTC.

There are many counts of this clonotype. The rearrangement links TRBV6-1 to TRBJ2-1; D is unresolved. V dropped 4 bases and J dropped 5 bases, with 9 bases sitting between them. This CDR3 has 13 residues. Per germline, CDR1 MNHNS and CDR2 SASEGT. The CDR3 bases are TGTGCCAGCAGTGGACCGGGCCACAATGAGCAGTTCTTC. Protein sequence: CASSGPGHNEQFF.

This clonotype is medium-sized by share. The V gene is TRBV28, the J gene TRBJ1-1, with a possible D match to TRBD1 (5 bases). This CDR3 region has 14 residues. With 2 bases removed from V and 1 base from J, the gap between germline ends came to 8 bases. Germline assignment: CDR1 MDHEN and CDR2 SYDVKM. The CDR3 region has the DNA TGTGCCAGCAGTTTAGGCAGGGAGAACACTGAAGCTTTCTTT. Amino acid sequence: CASSLGRENTEAFF.

At least ten counts were recorded for this clonotype. The CDR3 loop reads CASSLAASGQETQYF. DNA for the CDR3: TGTGCCAGCAGCTTGGCGGCTAGCGGTCAGGAGACCCAGTACTTC. This rearrangement joins TRBV5-6 to TRBJ2-5; TRBD2 matches at 7 bases. V lost 0 bases and J lost 5; bases outside the gene matches: 7. CDR3 size: 15 residues. Germline-derived CDR1 and CDR2 are SGHDT and YYEEEE.

Ten or more counts support this clonotype. The chain has TRBV7-2 and TRBJ2-5; 9 nucleotides agree with TRBD1. Trimming at V came to 5 bases and at J to 5 bases, leaving 9 bases not matched to a gene. Germline CDR1 is SGHTA and CDR2 is FQGNSA. The CDR3 loop spans 15 amino acids. This CDR3 is CASSARTGVRETQYF. For the CDR3, the DNA is TGTGCCAGCAGCGCGCGGACAGGGGTTAGGGAGACCCAGTACTTC.

Many counts were recorded for this clonotype. V usage is TRBV5-4 and J usage is TRBJ1-3; 8 bases are shared with TRBD1. Germline CDR1 reads SGHNT; CDR2 reads YYREEE (reference sequence). Trimming cost V 4 bases and J 4 bases; bases outside gene matches: 13. This CDR3 region has 17 residues. CDR3 DNA: TGTGCCAGCAGCCCGGATAACCAGGGGGCAAGGGGAAACACCATATATTTT. It specifies CASSPDNQGARGNTIYF. Drawing the rest from reference TRBV5-4 and TRBJ1-3, the complete variable domain is ETGVTQSPTHLIKTRGQQVTLRCSSQSGHNTVSWYQQALGQGPQFIFQYYREEENGRGNFPPRFSGLQFPNYSSELNVNALELDDSALYLCASSPDNQGARGNTIYFGEGSWLTVV.

This clonotype was seen repeatedly, ten times or more. V gene TRBV5-4 combines with J gene TRBJ1-4, with D perhaps matching TRBD1 (5 bases). CDR1 and CDR2 (germline): SGHNT, YYREEE (reference sequence). The V end was cut by 3 bases, the J end by 5 bases, with 23 bases between. This CDR3 spans 18 amino acids. The CDR3 loop is CASSSWPKETDWNEKLFF. The CDR3 DNA reads as TGTGCCAGCAGCTCCTGGCCCAAAGAGACAGACTGGAATGAAAAACTGTTTTTT.

At least ten counts were recorded for this clonotype. V and J are TRBV2 and TRBJ2-1; TRBD2 aligns across 8 bases. The CDR3 runs 16 residues. J was trimmed by 5 bases and V by 4 bases; bases with no gene match: 10. In germline, CDR1 is SNHLY, CDR2 FYNNEI. CDR3 amino acids: CASSGSVAGPDNEQFF. As DNA, the CDR3 is TGTGCCAGCAGTGGCTCTGTAGCGGGGCCCGACAATGAGCAGTTCTTC.

CDR3 amino acids: CATSSKFGTDTQYF. The CDR3 bases are TGTGCCACCAGCTCGAAATTCGGCACAGATACGCAGTATTTT. The chain employs TRBV24-1 and TRBJ2-3; D call uncertain. Germline loops: CDR1 KGHDR, CDR2 SFDVKD. V dropped 7 bases and J dropped 1 base, with 11 bases sitting between them. The CDR3 covers 14 residues.

This clonotype has just one count. This chain joins TRBV2 and TRBJ1-4; D gene ambiguous. The germline V gene encodes CDR1 SNHLY and CDR2 FYNNEI. This CDR3 is 14 amino acids long. Deletions cut 7 bases from V and 2 bases from J, with 11 bases between. The CDR3 here is CASMEFPTNEKLFF. Here the CDR3 DNA reads TGTGCCAGCATGGAGTTTCCCACTAATGAAAAACTGTTTTTT.

The chain recombines TRBV2 with TRBJ2-7; 7 nucleotides agree with TRBD1. CDR1 and CDR2 (germline): SNHLY, FYNNEI. The CDR3 has 14 residues. Trimming removed 6 bases from V and 1 base from J; junction bases left unmatched: 6. The CDR3 protein is CASRAQGSSYEQYF. Written as DNA, the CDR3 is TGTGCCAGCAGGGCACAGGGGTCTTCCTACGAGCAGTACTTC.

In this sample, this clonotype turned up many times. The gene calls are TRBV6-5 and TRBJ1-2; weak D call: TRBD1 (5 bases). This CDR3 comprises 14 residues. The V gene lost 0 bases and the J gene lost 4 bases, with 9 bases spanning the gap. CDR1 and CDR2 (germline): MNHEY, SVGAGI. CDR3 in amino acids: CASSYSRGVYGYTF. The CDR3 region has the DNA TGTGCCAGCAGTTACTCCCGGGGGGTCTATGGCTACACCTTC.

There are a few counts of this clonotype. This rearrangement joins TRBV20-1 to TRBJ1-2, with D unclear. Trimming shortened V by 4 bases and J by 8 bases, and 8 bases separated the two germline ends. Germline CDR1 is DFQATT and CDR2 is SNEGSKA (reference sequence). This CDR3 is 10 amino acids long. The CDR3 DNA reads as TGCAGTGCTAACGCAATCGGCTACACCTTC. Its protein is CSANAIGYTF.

The rearrangement uses TRBV5-1 and TRBJ2-1; D might be TRBD2 (6 bases). Germline V gene data show CDR1 as SGHRS and CDR2 as YFSETQ. CDR3 size: 17 residues. The V and J ends lost 4 bases and 2 bases respectively, with 19 bases between them. Here the CDR3 DNA reads TGCGCCAGCAGCCCCACTGATCTGACTAGTACCTACAATGAGCAGTTCTTC. Translation gives CASSPTDLTSTYNEQFF.

This clonotype showed up many times. V gene TRBV7-9 combines with J gene TRBJ2-3; tentatively, D is TRBD2 (6 bases). This CDR3 spans 17 amino acids. Trimming cost V 3 bases and J 1 base, with 17 bases left between them. Per the germline V gene, CDR1 is SEHNR and CDR2 is FQNEAQ (reference sequence). DNA for the CDR3: TGTGCCAGCAGCTTGGCCCAACTAGCATCCCGCACAGATACGCAGTATTTT. It translates to CASSLAQLASRTDTQYF.

The genes are TRBV2 and TRBJ1-4; D is unresolved. Trimming removed 2 bases from V and 7 bases from J, with 5 bases in between. Germline V CDR1 and CDR2: SNHLY, FYNNEI. CDR3 size: 12 residues. The CDR3 is CASSELGEKLFF. As DNA, the CDR3 is TGTGCCAGCAGTGAATTGGGTGAAAAACTGTTTTTT.

The chain recombines TRBV29-1 with TRBJ1-1; D is perhaps TRBD1 (6 bases). Per the germline V gene, CDR1 is SQVTM and CDR2 is ANQGSEA. CDR3 size: 12 residues. V gave up 7 bases and J gave up 7 bases, with 16 bases separating them. The CDR3: CSGGQPNGEAFF. As DNA, the CDR3 is TGCAGCGGTGGACAGCCGAACGGTGAAGCTTTCTTT.

This chain joins TRBV7-2 and TRBJ1-1; no reliable D call. The V gene lost 7 bases and the J gene lost 1 base, with 10 bases spanning the gap. Germline assignment: CDR1 SGHTA and CDR2 FQGNSA. This CDR3 spans 13 amino acids. Written as DNA, the CDR3 is TGTGCCAGCACCATACTCAAGAACACTGAAGCTTTCTTT. As protein: CASTILKNTEAFF.

This clonotype was recorded many times. The chain links TRBV12-3 or TRBV12-4 to TRBJ1-1; D is uncertain. The CDR3 spans 15 residues. Trimming removed 6 bases from V and 5 bases from J, with 19 bases in between. This CDR3 is CASRPPLAPATEAFF. The CDR3, as DNA: TGTGCCAGCAGACCTCCACTTGCCCCCGCGACTGAAGCTTTCTTT.

This clonotype was recorded many times. This chain joins TRBV2 and TRBJ1-5; D might be TRBD1 (6 bases). Between the trimmed V and J ends, which lost 7 bases and 7 bases, there was a span of 14 bases. The CDR3 spans 13 residues. From germline, CDR1 is SNHLY and CDR2 FYNNEI. The CDR3 sequence is CASKGGIYQPQHF. CDR3 nucleotides: TGTGCCAGCAAGGGGGGTATCTACCAGCCCCAGCATTTT.

This clonotype was seen many times. Its ends do not fully match the called genes, so a read error is possible. The J gene is TRBJ1-1, the V gene TRBV7-2, with a tentative D call TRBD1 (5 bases). The CDR3 runs to 13 residues. CDR1 and CDR2 (germline): SGHTA, FQGNSA. In DNA form, the CDR3 reads TGTGCCAGCAGCCCCGACAGCAACATTGAAGCTTTCTTT. Its translation: CASSPDSNIEAFF.

This clonotype has a handful of counts. Relative to the germline gene, one junction end is altered; a read error may explain this. The chain recombines TRBV6-1 with TRBJ1-5, with D uncertain. This CDR3 comprises 11 residues. Germline CDR1 MNHNS, CDR2 SASEGT. CDR3 sequence (DNA): TGTGCCAGCAGGGAAGTTCAGCCCCAGCATTTT. It encodes CASREVQPQHF.

This clonotype was found many times. J is TRBJ2-2 and V is TRBV30; D perhaps matches TRBD1 (6 bases). V dropped 5 bases and J dropped 0 bases, with 13 bases sitting between them. The germline V gene encodes CDR1 GTSNPN and CDR2 SVGIG (reference sequence). CDR3 size: 15 residues. The CDR3 DNA is TGTGCCTGGGGTTGGGACACCTCGAACACCGGGGAGCTGTTTTTT. Amino acid sequence: CAWGWDTSNTGELFF.

Many counts were recorded for this clonotype. This sequence joins TRBV6-5 and TRBJ2-1, with 12 bases that match TRBD2. This CDR3 is built from 15 residues. V lost 4 bases to trimming and J lost 6 bases; unmatched junction nucleotides: 4. Germline lookup yields CDR1 MNHEY and CDR2 SVGAGI. CDR3 residues: CASSLLAGGGNEQFF. CDR3 bases: TGTGCCAGCAGTTTACTAGCGGGGGGCGGCAATGAGCAGTTCTTC.

This clonotype is medium-sized in the sample. The chain has TRBV12-3 or TRBV12-4 and TRBJ2-1; 8 bases map to TRBD1. J was trimmed by 9 bases and V by 6 bases; bases with no gene match: 10. The CDR3 spans 14 residues. The DNA for the CDR3 is TGTGCCAGCAGCTATAGACAGGGGATGGGTGAGCAGTTCTTC. Translating it yields CASSYRQGMGEQFF.

The table lists this clonotype with a few counts. The chain is built from TRBV19 and TRBJ1-3; no clear D. The germline V gene encodes CDR1 LNHDA and CDR2 SQIVND (reference sequence). The V gene lost 6 bases and the J gene lost 0 bases, with 12 bases spanning the gap. This CDR3 contains 15 residues. This CDR3 is CASSFGISSGNTIYF. The DNA for the CDR3 is TGTGCCAGTAGCTTCGGAATCAGCTCTGGAAACACCATATATTTT.

The rearrangement joins TRBV29-1 to TRBJ2-3; 10 bases align to TRBD1. The CDR3 extends over 12 amino acids. Germline V gives CDR1 SQVTM, CDR2 ANQGSEA. V shed 6 bases and J 5 bases; nucleotides not matched to a gene: 2. CDR3 protein: CSVGQGGDTQYF. The CDR3 coding sequence is TGCAGCGTAGGACAGGGGGGAGATACGCAGTATTTT.